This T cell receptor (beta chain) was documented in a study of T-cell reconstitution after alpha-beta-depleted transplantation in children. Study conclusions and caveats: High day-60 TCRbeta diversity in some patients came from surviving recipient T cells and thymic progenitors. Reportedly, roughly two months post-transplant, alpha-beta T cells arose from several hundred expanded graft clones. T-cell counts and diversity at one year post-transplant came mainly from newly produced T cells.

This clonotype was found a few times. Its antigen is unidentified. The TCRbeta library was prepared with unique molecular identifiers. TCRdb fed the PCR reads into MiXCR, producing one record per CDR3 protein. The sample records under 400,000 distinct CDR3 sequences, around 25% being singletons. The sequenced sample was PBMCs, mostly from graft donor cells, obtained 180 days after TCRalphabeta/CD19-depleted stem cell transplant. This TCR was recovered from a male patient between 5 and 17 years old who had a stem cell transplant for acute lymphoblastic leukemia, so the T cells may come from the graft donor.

This chain's CDR3 is CASNAGDTGELFF. DNA for the CDR3: TGTGCCAGCAATGCAGGGGACACCGGGGAGCTGTTTTTT. The rearrangement links TRBV7-3 to TRBJ2-2; tentative D call: TRBD1 (6 bases). V lost 7 bases and J 3 bases, leaving 9 bases between the germline ends. The CDR3 sequence is 13 residues long. Looked up from germline, CDR1 is SGHTA and CDR2 is FQGTGA. Together with reference TRBV7-3 and TRBJ2-2, the CDR3 gives the full variable domain: GAGVSQTPSNKVTEKGKYVELRCDPISGHTALYWYRQSLGQGPEFLIYFQGTGAADDSGLPNDRFFAVRPEGSVSTLKIQRTERGDSAVYLCASNAGDTGELFFGEGSRLTVL.